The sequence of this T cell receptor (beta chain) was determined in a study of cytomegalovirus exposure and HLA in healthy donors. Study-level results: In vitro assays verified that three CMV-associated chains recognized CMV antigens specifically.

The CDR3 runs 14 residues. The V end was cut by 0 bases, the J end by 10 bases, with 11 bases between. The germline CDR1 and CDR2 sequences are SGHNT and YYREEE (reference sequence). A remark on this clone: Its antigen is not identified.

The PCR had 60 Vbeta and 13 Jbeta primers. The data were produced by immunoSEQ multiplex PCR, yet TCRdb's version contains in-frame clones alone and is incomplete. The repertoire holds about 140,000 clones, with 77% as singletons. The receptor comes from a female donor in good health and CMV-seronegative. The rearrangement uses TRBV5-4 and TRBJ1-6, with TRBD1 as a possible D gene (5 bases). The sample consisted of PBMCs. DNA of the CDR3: TGTGCCAGCAGCTTGGCCAGGGTGCAATCACCCCTCCACTTT. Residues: CASSLARVQSPLHF.